Presented here are 31 T cell receptor beta chains from one specimen sequenced in a study of cytomegalovirus exposure and HLA in healthy donors. Libraries were prepared by immunoSEQ multiplex PCR; TCRdb keeps only in-frame clonotypes and omits some of them. The sample comprises 150,000 to 180,000 clones, less than 90% of which are singletons, and about 20% rests with the top ten. The sample comprised PBMCs. These receptors all stem from a man in his late teens or twenties in good health and CMV-seropositive.

This chain links TRBV20-1 with TRBJ2-7; D not certain. V lost 0 bases, J lost 9 bases, and 6 bases lay in between. Germline CDR1 is DFQATT and CDR2 is SNEGSKA (reference sequence). The CDR3 is 10 amino acids. Here the CDR3 DNA reads TGCAGTGCTAGAGACATCGGGCAGTACTTC. Its protein product is CSARDIGQYF.

The chain joins TRBV27 to TRBJ1-1, with 7 bases identical to TRBD1. The CDR3 loop spans 15 amino acids. Trimming cost V 3 bases and J 8 bases; bases outside gene matches: 12. Germline V lookup: CDR1 MNHEY, CDR2 SMNVEV (reference sequence). The CDR3 DNA reads as TGTGCCAGCAGTTTCGGCCCCGGAATGGACAGGGAAGCTTTCTTT. Its protein is CASSFGPGMDREAFF.

The chain carries TRBV7-2 and TRBJ2-7; 8 bases match TRBD2. CDR3 length: 17 residues. J gave up 6 bases and V 1 base, and 14 bases lay outside the gene matches. CDR1 is SGHTA, CDR2 FQGNSA, per germline. CDR3 nucleotide sequence: TGTGCCAGCAGCTTAGTCGGGTCTGGGACTAGATTAGGCGAGCAGTACTTC. It translates to CASSLVGSGTRLGEQYF.

The rearrangement joins TRBV15 to TRBJ2-1; the match to TRBD2 covers 10 bases. V gave up 1 base and J gave up 6 bases; unmatched junction bases: 6. CDR1 and CDR2 from the germline V gene are LNHNV and YYDKDF (reference sequence). This CDR3 spans 16 amino acids. The CDR3 reads CATSRALAGEGNEQFF. The CDR3 DNA reads as TGTGCCACCAGCAGAGCCCTAGCGGGAGAGGGCAATGAGCAGTTCTTC.

V gene TRBV4-3 combines with J gene TRBJ1-4, with D perhaps matching TRBD1 (5 bases). The CDR3 sequence is 17 residues long. The V and J ends lost 0 bases and 4 bases respectively, with 15 bases between them. Germline V gives CDR1 LGHNA, CDR2 YSLEER. CDR3 in DNA: TGCGCCAGCAGCCAAGATGGGGCACAGTACGGTAATGAAAAACTGTTTTTT. Translation: CASSQDGAQYGNEKLFF.

This clone appeared a few times. CDR3 sequence reads: CASSATANTEAFF. In DNA, the CDR3 is TGTGCCAGCAGCGCGACAGCGAACACTGAAGCTTTCTTT. The chain has TRBV9 and TRBJ1-1; D possibly corresponds to TRBD1 (5 bases). The germline V gene has CDR1 SGDLS and CDR2 YYNGEE. The length of the CDR3 is 13 residues. Trimming pared 3 bases from V and 1 base from J, leaving 7 bases between.

J is TRBJ2-2 and V is TRBV4-2, with D perhaps matching TRBD1 (6 bases). The CDR3 contains 15 residues. CDR1 LGHNA and CDR2 YNFKEQ come from the germline V gene. Between the trimmed V and J ends, which lost 4 bases and 4 bases, there was a span of 13 bases. This CDR3 reads CASSPRDTGTGELFF. The DNA for the CDR3 is TGTGCCAGCAGCCCTCGGGACACCGGCACCGGGGAGCTGTTTTTT.

V and J are TRBV7-9 and TRBJ1-4, with a weak D call TRBD1 (5 bases). The CDR3 length is 14 residues. The ends were cut back, 2 bases at V and 6 bases at J, with 10 bases in the middle. Germline V gene data show CDR1 as SEHNR and CDR2 as FQNEAQ (reference sequence). For the CDR3, the DNA is TGTGCCAGCAGCTTATCCGGGACTGATGAAAAACTGTTTTTT. The encoded protein is CASSLSGTDEKLFF. Based on the CDR3 plus reference TRBV7-9 and TRBJ1-4, the full variable domain is DTGVSQNPRHKITKRGQNVTFRCDPISEHNRLYWYRQTLGQGPEFLTYFQNEAQLEKSRLLSDRFSAERPKGSFSTLEIQRTEQGDSAMYLCASSLSGTDEKLFFGSGTQLSVL.

The chain couples TRBV11-2 to TRBJ1-1, with D perhaps TRBD1 (5 bases). The CDR3 is 11 amino acids. From germline, CDR1 is SGHAT and CDR2 FQNNGV. V shed 10 bases and J shed 7 bases, with 13 bases lying between them. The CDR3 reads CAINGGFEAFF. The DNA for the CDR3 is TGTGCCATCAACGGGGGGTTTGAAGCTTTCTTT.

J is TRBJ2-7 and V is TRBV18; 7 bases match TRBD1. V lost 3 bases to trimming and J lost 5 bases; unmatched junction nucleotides: 10. This CDR3 is 15 amino acids long. The germline gives CDR1 KGHSH, CDR2 LQKENI. CDR3 region: CASSPSGTVEHEQYF. CDR3 sequence (DNA): TGTGCCAGCTCACCTTCAGGGACAGTAGAACACGAGCAGTACTTC.

The chain has TRBV4-3 and TRBJ2-3; 7 bases are shared with TRBD2. V shed 0 bases and J 2 bases; nucleotides not matched to a gene: 5. The CDR3 spans 16 residues. The germline V gene encodes CDR1 LGHNA and CDR2 YSLEER. The CDR3 region is CASSQEKGGFTDTQYF. Written as DNA, the CDR3 is TGCGCCAGCAGCCAAGAAAAGGGAGGGTTCACAGATACGCAGTATTTT.

This chain connects TRBV7-2 to TRBJ2-5; no clear D gene. V was pared by 1 base and J by 3 bases, with 6 bases between. The V gene's germline CDR1 is SGHTA and CDR2 FQGNSA. The CDR3 runs to 13 residues. CDR3 residues: CASSLGQKETQYF. CDR3 nucleotide sequence: TGTGCCAGCAGCTTAGGCCAGAAAGAGACCCAGTACTTC.

CDR3 sequence: CASSQDFPRSSWDEQYF. The CDR3 DNA sequence: TGCGCCAGCAGCCAAGATTTTCCTAGGTCTTCATGGGACGAGCAGTACTTC. V usage is TRBV4-3 and J usage is TRBJ2-7; D is unresolved. V was clipped by 0 bases and J by 5 bases, with 20 bases between them. The CDR3 length is 17 residues. From germline, CDR1 is LGHNA and CDR2 YSLEER.

The J gene is TRBJ2-5, the V gene TRBV6-6; possible D gene TRBD1, 6 bases. Trimming removed 2 bases from V and 2 bases from J, with 9 bases in between. Germline V gives CDR1 MNHNY, CDR2 SVGAGI (reference sequence). This CDR3 has 14 residues. The CDR3 region is CASSYPGQQETQYF. In nucleotides, the CDR3 is TGTGCCAGCAGTTACCCGGGACAACAAGAGACCCAGTACTTC.

This clone was counted a single time. The chain carries TRBV19 and TRBJ2-7; 14 bases align to TRBD2. Germline-derived CDR1 and CDR2 are LNHDA and SQIVND (reference sequence). There are 17 residues in the CDR3. V gave up 4 bases and J gave up 1 base; unmatched junction bases: 6. CDR3 protein: CASSTQGTSGSSYEQYF. The CDR3 coding sequence is TGTGCCAGTAGTACCCAAGGGACTAGCGGGAGTTCCTACGAGCAGTACTTC.

The CDR3 here is CASSLGTGNGNTIYF. The CDR3 DNA follows: TGCGCCAGCAGCTTGGGAACAGGGAATGGAAACACCATATATTTT. The chain couples TRBV5-1 to TRBJ1-3, with D perhaps TRBD1 (6 bases). V was cut by 0 bases and J by 3 bases, with 10 bases left in between. The CDR3 is 15 amino acids. The V gene's germline CDR1 is SGHRS and CDR2 YFSETQ.

This clone has only one observation. This chain links TRBV5-1 with TRBJ2-7; D is uncertain. The CDR3 covers 16 residues. With 0 bases removed from V and 3 bases from J, the gap between germline ends came to 16 bases. Per the germline V gene, CDR1 is SGHRS and CDR2 is YFSETQ. CDR3 protein: CASSLDLSQVSYEQYF. The CDR3 nucleotides read TGCGCCAGCAGCTTGGACCTGAGTCAAGTAAGCTACGAGCAGTACTTC. Based on the CDR3 plus reference TRBV5-1 and TRBJ2-7, the full variable domain is KAGVTQTPRYLIKTRGQQVTLSCSPISGHRSVSWYQQTPGQGLQFLFEYFSETQRNKGNFPGRFSGRQFSNSRSEMNVSTLELGDSALYLCASSLDLSQVSYEQYFGPGTRLTVT.

The chain uses TRBV29-1 and TRBJ2-1; 7 bases fit TRBD1. This CDR3 is 14 amino acids long. Germline loops: CDR1 SQVTM, CDR2 ANQGSEA. Unmatched junction bases numbered 14, after V lost 7 bases and J lost 8 bases. The CDR3 region has the DNA TGCAGCGCGCAGGGGGTTTCTTCTAACGATGAGCAGTTCTTC. Its translation is CSAQGVSSNDEQFF.

This chain uses TRBV4-3 with TRBJ2-3; 15 bases line up with TRBD2. There are 21 residues in the CDR3. The junction had 12 bases not matched to a gene; V was cut back by 0 bases and J by 2 bases. In germline, CDR1 is LGHNA, CDR2 YSLEER. The CDR3 DNA sequence: TGCGCCAGCAGCCAAGATCAAGGGGGGGGACTAGCGGGAGGACCCACAGATACGCAGTATTTT. This encodes CASSQDQGGGLAGGPTDTQYF.

The chain recombines TRBV4-3 with TRBJ2-5; TRBD2 agrees at 11 bases. The trim removed 0 bases at V and 5 bases at J, leaving 20 bases unmatched. The V gene's germline CDR1 is LGHNA and CDR2 YSLEER. This CDR3 region has 21 residues. CDR3 DNA sequence: TGCGCCAGCAGCCAAGAAGGGGGTGAGACTAGCGGGACGGTTCAGCTGGAGACCCAGTACTTC. The encoded protein is CASSQEGGETSGTVQLETQYF.

The genes are TRBV20-1 and TRBJ1-2; D ambiguous. Trimming removed 3 bases at V and 5 bases at J, with 7 bases between. Germline lookup yields CDR1 DFQATT and CDR2 SNEGSKA (reference sequence). The CDR3 totals 11 residues. For the CDR3, the DNA is TGCAGTGCTAGGGGCGCTTATGGCTACACCTTC. Translated: CSARGAYGYTF.

This clone was observed a few times. The CDR3 DNA reads TGTGCCACCTCTACCACTTGGAACACTGAAGCTTTCTTT. Translating gives CATSTTWNTEAFF. The rearrangement links TRBV6-1 to TRBJ1-1; D gene uncertain. Germline V gives CDR1 MNHNS, CDR2 SASEGT. This CDR3 is built from 13 residues. V was shortened by 10 bases and J by 1 base, with 13 bases between the two germline ends.

The chain joins TRBV6-1 to TRBJ2-7; the D gene is possibly TRBD1 (6 bases). CDR1 and CDR2 (germline): MNHNS, SASEGT. Trimming stripped 7 bases from V and 6 bases from J, with 19 bases between. This CDR3 has 14 residues. CDR3 in DNA: TGTGCCAGCACCCAAGACAGGACATCGGGCGAGCAGTACTTC. The encoded protein is CASTQDRTSGEQYF.

The chain joins TRBV19 to TRBJ2-7, with a possible D match to TRBD1 (6 bases). Deletions cut 9 bases from V and 2 bases from J, with 14 bases between. In germline, CDR1 is LNHDA, CDR2 SQIVND (reference sequence). The CDR3 loop spans 13 amino acids. For the CDR3, the DNA is TGTGCCAGGGGAGCAGGGGTCCCCTACGAGCAGTACTTC. As protein: CARGAGVPYEQYF.

V gene TRBV5-1 combines with J gene TRBJ2-1; 12 nucleotides agree with TRBD2. The CDR3 has 15 amino acids. V shed 2 bases and J 4 bases; nucleotides not matched to a gene: 1. Germline V gene sequence: CDR1 SGHRS, CDR2 YFSETQ. CDR3 nucleotides: TGCGCCAGCAGCTTCACTAGCGGGGGGTACAATGAGCAGTTCTTC. This gives the protein CASSFTSGGYNEQFF.

The chain carries TRBV6-6 and TRBJ1-1; D gene uncertain. V was shortened by 4 bases and J by 3 bases, with 9 bases between the two germline ends. Germline CDR1 MNHNY, CDR2 SVGAGI (reference sequence). The CDR3 runs 13 residues. The CDR3 DNA reads as TGTGCCAGCAGTTCCGGTCGGGACACTGAAGCTTTCTTT. This translates into CASSSGRDTEAFF.

The table lists this clone with a few counts. Other DNA sequences in this specimen translate into the identical CDR3. V is TRBV6-5 and J is TRBJ2-7, with D perhaps matching TRBD2 (6 bases). Trimming cost V 0 bases and J 1 base, with 10 bases left between them. This CDR3 contains 15 residues. The V gene's germline CDR1 is MNHEY and CDR2 SVGAGI. CDR3 sequence reads: CASSYSGDSSYEQYF. CDR3 sequence (DNA): TGTGCCAGCAGTTACTCGGGGGACTCATCCTACGAGCAGTACTTC.

The chain is built from TRBV7-9 and TRBJ2-7; 9 positions agree with TRBD2. V trimming: 2 bases; J trimming: 3 bases; junction bases outside the gene matches: 2. Germline V gene lookup returns CDR1 SEHNR and CDR2 FQNEAQ (reference sequence). The CDR3 is 14 residues long. The DNA for the CDR3 is TGTGCCAGCAGCTTATATAGCGGGAGCTACGAGCAGTACTTC. Translated: CASSLYSGSYEQYF.

The V gene is TRBV27, the J gene TRBJ1-1; 8 bases fit TRBD1. The CDR3 sequence is 14 residues long. The junction had 6 bases not matched to a gene; V was cut back by 4 bases and J by 5 bases. Germline lookup yields CDR1 MNHEY and CDR2 SMNVEV (reference sequence). CDR3 in DNA: TGTGCCAGCAGTTGGGGGACAGGACGGACTGAAGCTTTCTTT. This translates into CASSWGTGRTEAFF.

The CDR3 sequence is CASSPAGLAGEGPQYF. CDR3 coding DNA: TGTGCCAGCTCACCGGCGGGACTAGCGGGAGAAGGTCCGCAGTATTTT. The chain couples TRBV18 to TRBJ2-3; 14 bases match TRBD2. The CDR3 length is 16 residues. Germline V gene data show CDR1 as KGHSH and CDR2 as LQKENI. V shed 3 bases and J 10 bases; nucleotides not matched to a gene: 9. The variable domain in full, with the rest retrieved from reference TRBV18 and TRBJ2-3, is NAGVMQNPRHLVRRRGQEARLRCSPMKGHSHVYWYRQLPEEGLKFMVYLQKENIIDESGMPKERFSAEFPKEGPSILRIQQVVRGDSAAYFCASSPAGLAGEGPQYFGPGTRLTVL.

The gene calls are TRBV6-4 and TRBJ2-1, with TRBD2 matching 11 bases. Germline V gene sequence: CDR1 MRHNA, CDR2 SNTAGT. The CDR3 totals 15 residues. V dropped 4 bases and J dropped 4; count of bases not matched to a gene: 3. CDR3 DNA: TGTGCCAGCAGTGCCGGGACTAGCGGTTACAATGAGCAGTTCTTC. Translating it yields CASSAGTSGYNEQFF.